These 28 T cell receptor beta chains were sequenced from one sample in a study of vaccination and CD4 T cells after COVID-19 (dated by TCRdb to the early 2020s). Explained via the paper, the time point label denotes: late sampling 161 to 241 days after vaccination in a few convalescent patients. Libraries came from PCR. Sequenced using an Illumina iSeq 100. TCRdb reprocessed the public reads (quality trimming at Q25 with fastp, clone calling with MiXCR) and kept in-frame beta chains. Identical CDR3 proteins give one entry, which carries the most common genes and DNA. In all, the sample holds 26,000 or so distinct CDR3 sequences, and roughly 50% of those were seen once. The top ten clones comprise approximately 6.1% of the sample. The sample in question was CD4+ T cells from blood, obtained about 7 months after SARS-CoV-2 vaccination. These receptors all stem from a human donor who had recovered from COVID-19.

This chain links TRBV6-1 with TRBJ1-1, with 7 bases that match TRBD1. The CDR3 is made up of 14 amino acids. Germline V gives CDR1 MNHNS, CDR2 SASEGT. With V trimmed by 7 bases and J by 5 bases, 10 bases remained unmatched. The CDR3 nucleotides are TGTGCCAGCATACCCGGACAGGCCTGGACTGAAGCTTTCTTT. Its protein is CASIPGQAWTEAFF.

The chain joins TRBV19 to TRBJ2-1, with D possibly TRBD2 on 5 matching bases. Trimming took 3 bases from V and 5 from J, leaving 8 bases between them. The CDR3 loop spans 13 amino acids. Germline CDR1 is LNHDA and CDR2 is SQIVND (reference sequence). CDR3 residues: CASSIGRDNEQFF. CDR3 bases: TGTGCCAGTAGTATTGGGAGAGACAATGAGCAGTTCTTC.

V usage is TRBV29-1 and J usage is TRBJ2-5; 7 bases fit TRBD1. In germline, CDR1 is SQVTM, CDR2 ANQGSEA. J lost 2 bases, V lost 8 bases, and 8 bases had no gene match. The CDR3 consists of 13 residues. CDR3 in DNA: TGCAGCTTCATTGGGGACAGACAAGAGACCCAGTACTTC. Translating gives CSFIGDRQETQYF. Full variable domain (rest looked up from reference TRBV29-1 and TRBJ2-5): SAVISQKPSRDICQRGTSLTIQCQVDSQVTMMFWYRQQPGQSLTLIATANQGSEATYESGFVIDKFPISRPNLTFSTLTVSNMSPEDSSIYLCSFIGDRQETQYFGPGTRLLVL.

This clonotype came up a few times. The V and J genes are TRBV7-8 and TRBJ2-7; no clear D gene. Germline CDR1 and CDR2: SGHVS and FQNEAQ. V lost 5 bases to trimming and J lost 3 bases, with 8 bases between them. CDR3 length equals 12 residues. The CDR3 protein is CASSLLYYEQYF. In DNA form, the CDR3 reads TGTGCCAGCAGCCTACTATACTACGAGCAGTACTTC.

V usage is TRBV11-2 and J usage is TRBJ1-1; D remains ambiguous. Trimming took 1 base from V and 1 from J, leaving 10 bases between them. Germline V CDR1 and CDR2: SGHAT, FQNNGV. The CDR3 totals 15 residues. The CDR3, as DNA: TGTGCCAGCAGCTTAGGGGTAGGAGAGAACACTGAAGCTTTCTTT. The encoded protein is CASSLGVGENTEAFF.

The chain recombines TRBV5-1 with TRBJ1-2; D call uncertain. Trimming took 5 bases from V and 5 from J, leaving 19 bases between them. The CDR3 runs 15 residues. Germline-derived CDR1 and CDR2 are SGHRS and YFSETQ. The CDR3: CASSPTISGLYGYTF. Written as DNA, the CDR3 is TGCGCCAGCAGTCCGACGATTTCAGGCTTATATGGCTACACCTTC.

This clonotype was seen a handful of times. V is TRBV20-1 and J is TRBJ2-5; possibly TRBD1 or TRBD2 for D (5 bases each). The CDR3 spans 14 residues. Germline lookup yields CDR1 DFQATT and CDR2 SNEGSKA (reference sequence). The V end lost 6 bases, the J end lost 7 bases, and 21 bases lay between the germline ends. The CDR3 protein is CSAERDPASWTQYF. CDR3 bases: TGCAGTGCCGAGAGGGACCCCGCTTCATGGACCCAGTACTTC.

This clonotype was detected only a few times. The CDR3 nucleotides read TGCAGTGCTAGAGATCGGAGCGGGAGCTACGAGCAGTACTTC. It encodes CSARDRSGSYEQYF. The chain employs TRBV20-1 and TRBJ2-7; 8 positions match TRBD2. This CDR3 has 14 amino acids. J lost 3 bases, V lost 0 bases, and 4 bases had no gene match. CDR1 and CDR2 from the germline V gene are DFQATT and SNEGSKA (reference sequence).

This clonotype was picked up a small number of times. The chain carries TRBV7-9 and TRBJ1-6; TRBD1 is a possible D gene (6 bases). The V end lost 6 bases, the J end lost 7 bases, and 16 bases lay between the germline ends. Germline assignment: CDR1 SEHNR and CDR2 FQNEAQ (reference sequence). This CDR3 is built from 15 residues. The CDR3 loop reads CASSQTRGPNSPLHF. CDR3 coding DNA: TGTGCCAGCAGTCAAACCAGGGGTCCAAATTCACCCCTCCACTTT.

This rearrangement joins TRBV6-2 or TRBV6-3 to TRBJ1-5, with D perhaps matching TRBD1 (6 bases). This CDR3 has 17 amino acids. With 2 bases removed from V and 2 bases from J, the gap between germline ends came to 16 bases. Looked up from germline, CDR1 is MNHEY and CDR2 is SVGEGT. CDR3 nucleotide sequence: TGTGCCAGCAGTTACGATCACAGGGCGCGAGGCAATCAGCCCCAGCATTTT. This codes for CASSYDHRARGNQPQHF.

The V call is TRBV19, the J call TRBJ2-5, with 8 bases matching TRBD2. Trimming removed 6 bases from V and 4 bases from J; junction bases left unmatched: 10. Germline assignment: CDR1 LNHDA and CDR2 SQIVND (reference sequence). This CDR3 region has 15 residues. CDR3 nucleotide sequence: TGTGCCAGTAGCCCGTGGAGGACTAGCCGAGAGACCCAGTACTTC. This sequence encodes CASSPWRTSRETQYF.

The chain employs TRBV6-1 and TRBJ2-5; TRBD2 aligns across 7 bases. The CDR3 extends over 15 amino acids. J gave up 5 bases and V 6 bases, and 12 bases lay outside the gene matches. Germline loops: CDR1 MNHNS, CDR2 SASEGT. CDR3 coding DNA: TGTGCCAGCAGGACGGGGTCGGGAGGCCGGGAGACCCAGTACTTC. Amino acid sequence: CASRTGSGGRETQYF.

The chain carries TRBV20-1 and TRBJ2-1; 12 bases are shared with TRBD2. Germline loops: CDR1 DFQATT, CDR2 SNEGSKA (reference sequence). This CDR3 has 17 amino acids. V trimming: 3 bases; J trimming: 15 bases; junction bases outside the gene matches: 21. In nucleotides, the CDR3 is TGCAGTGCTAGGACTAGCGGGAGAGCCTCCGACGAAATGAGAGCGTTCTTC. Its protein is CSARTSGRASDEMRAFF.

The V and J genes are TRBV7-6 and TRBJ2-1, with TRBD2 matching 9 bases. With 5 bases clipped from V and 4 bases from J, the junction kept 9 bases outside the gene matches. Germline V CDR1 and CDR2: SGHVS, FNYEAQ. The CDR3 is made up of 16 amino acids. CDR3 loop: CASSQGLAGSYNEQFF. For the CDR3, the DNA is TGTGCCAGCAGCCAAGGGCTAGCGGGATCGTACAATGAGCAGTTCTTC.

There are a few counts of this clonotype. The chain has TRBV20-1 and TRBJ2-7; 10 bases align to TRBD1. Germline values: CDR1 DFQATT, CDR2 SNEGSKA (reference sequence). The CDR3 consists of 16 residues. With 0 bases clipped from V and 0 bases from J, the junction kept 5 bases outside the gene matches. The CDR3 DNA follows: TGCAGTGCTAGAGATATGAGGACAGGGGGCTCCTACGAGCAGTACTTC. Translating it yields CSARDMRTGGSYEQYF.

J is TRBJ2-3 and V is TRBV25-1, with unresolved D. Deletions cut 2 bases from V and 5 bases from J, with 11 bases between. The CDR3 is 14 amino acids. Germline CDR1 reads MGHDK; CDR2 reads SYGVNS. CDR3 region: CASSEPGVGDTQYF. The CDR3 DNA sequence: TGTGCCAGCAGTGAACCAGGAGTGGGAGATACGCAGTATTTT.

J is TRBJ2-7 and V is TRBV20-1; perhaps TRBD2 as D (5 bases). In germline, CDR1 is DFQATT, CDR2 SNEGSKA (reference sequence). Trimming cost V 6 bases and J 0 bases, with 12 bases left between them. CDR3 length equals 13 residues. CDR3 bases: TGCAGTGCCGCCGAGGGAATCTCCTACGAGCAGTACTTC. Amino acid sequence: CSAAEGISYEQYF.

The V call is TRBV28, the J call TRBJ2-7; D possibly corresponds to TRBD2 (5 bases). The CDR3 covers 15 residues. Germline V lookup: CDR1 MDHEN, CDR2 SYDVKM. The V end was cut by 2 bases, the J end by 3 bases, with 14 bases between. CDR3 in DNA: TGTGCCAGCAGTTTAATAGGGTACCGGGACTACGAGCAGTACTTC. It is translated as CASSLIGYRDYEQYF.

This chain connects TRBV7-2 to TRBJ2-7, with D possibly matching TRBD1 (5 bases). The CDR3 spans 14 residues. Per germline, CDR1 SGHTA and CDR2 FQGNSA. V dropped 5 bases and J dropped 3 bases, with 14 bases sitting between them. The CDR3 sequence: CASSHGHSNYEQYF. CDR3 nucleotides: TGTGCCAGCAGCCACGGACACAGCAACTACGAGCAGTACTTC.

This clonotype was seen a few times. The V call is TRBV20-1, the J call TRBJ2-7; maybe TRBD2 (6 bases). Germline loops: CDR1 DFQATT, CDR2 SNEGSKA (reference sequence). Trimming left V 0 bases short and J 6 bases short, with 15 bases between. The CDR3 is made up of 14 amino acids. The CDR3 coding sequence is TGCAGTGCTAGAGATCATAGCGGAGGCAGCGAGCAGTACTTC. Residues: CSARDHSGGSEQYF.

This CDR3 reads CASSIASLGPGEQFF. The CDR3 DNA reads TGTGCCAGTAGTATCGCCTCCTTGGGGCCCGGTGAGCAGTTCTTC. V and J are TRBV19 and TRBJ2-1; D is possibly TRBD1 (5 bases). Looked up from germline, CDR1 is LNHDA and CDR2 is SQIVND (reference sequence). Trimming cost V 3 bases and J 9 bases, with 18 bases left between them. The CDR3 spans 15 residues.

CDR3 nucleotides: TGTGCCAGCAGTATGGCCGCGAACACCGGGGAGCTGTTTTTT. It translates to CASSMAANTGELFF. This chain uses TRBV6-1 with TRBJ2-2; D uncertain. Germline lookup yields CDR1 MNHNS and CDR2 SASEGT. Trimming shortened V by 5 bases and J by 0 bases, and 7 bases separated the two germline ends. CDR3 length: 14 residues.

This clonotype was seen a handful of times. The chain uses TRBV6-5 and TRBJ2-7; D call uncertain. With 0 bases removed from V and 3 bases from J, the gap between germline ends came to 6 bases. Germline CDR1 reads MNHEY; CDR2 reads SVGAGI. The CDR3 totals 13 residues. The CDR3 loop reads CASSYSIDYEQYF. CDR3 sequence (DNA): TGTGCCAGCAGTTACTCGATAGACTACGAGCAGTACTTC.

The chain carries TRBV27 and TRBJ2-1; 8 nucleotides agree with TRBD1. This CDR3 has 14 amino acids. The J segment lost 2 bases and the V segment lost 5 bases, leaving 2 bases of the junction unmatched. Germline V gene data show CDR1 as MNHEY and CDR2 as SMNVEV (reference sequence). As DNA, the CDR3 is TGTGCCAGCAGTACAGGGGGAGCCTACAATGAGCAGTTCTTC. Amino acid sequence: CASSTGGAYNEQFF.

The chain combines TRBV28 with TRBJ2-7, with D perhaps TRBD1 (6 bases). V gave up 3 bases and J gave up 1 base, with 16 bases separating them. This CDR3 spans 16 amino acids. Germline V gene data show CDR1 as MDHEN and CDR2 as SYDVKM. DNA for the CDR3: TGTGCCAGCAGTTTGTTGGTGGGGCAGGGGTCCTACGAGCAGTACTTC. It encodes CASSLLVGQGSYEQYF.

CDR3 nucleotide sequence: TGTGCCAGCACCAAGATGCCGGGACTAGCGGGAGTTGCCGGGGAGCTGTTTTTT. Residues: CASTKMPGLAGVAGELFF. The gene calls are TRBV28 and TRBJ2-2, with 14 bases that match TRBD2. V lost 7 bases, J lost 6 bases, and 13 bases stayed unmatched. CDR1 and CDR2 (germline): MDHEN, SYDVKM. This CDR3 contains 18 residues.

The V call is TRBV10-3, the J call TRBJ1-1; no clear D gene. The germline V gene encodes CDR1 ENHRY and CDR2 SYGVKD. V gave up 10 bases and J gave up 3 bases, with 15 bases separating them. The length of the CDR3 is 13 residues. The CDR3 spells CANSQNGDTEAFF. CDR3 bases: TGTGCCAACAGCCAAAACGGGGACACTGAAGCTTTCTTT.

V gene TRBV4-1 combines with J gene TRBJ2-7, with 8 bases identical to TRBD2. The CDR3 extends over 13 amino acids. The germline gives CDR1 MGHRA, CDR2 YSYEKL. V trimming: 4 bases; J trimming: 2 bases; junction bases outside the gene matches: 1. The CDR3 spells CASSPGLAYEQYF. The CDR3 DNA sequence: TGCGCCAGCAGCCCGGGACTAGCCTACGAGCAGTACTTC.